The 17 T cell receptor beta chains presented below share a single source sample, sequenced in a study of graft-versus-host responses after intestinal transplantation. What these receptors recognize is not known. Clones were sequenced by immunoSEQ multiplex PCR, and TCRdb holds only the in-frame ones, with some missing. This table has about 81,000 clones, approximately 91% appearing once. This specimen consisted of unstimulated CD4+ T cells sorted from spleen or lymph node cells, obtained before intestinal transplant. The receptors derive from a human donor who received an intestinal transplant.

The chain joins TRBV13 to TRBJ2-7; D not resolved. The germline V and J ends were trimmed by 5 bases and 0 bases, with 8 bases remaining between them. Per germline, CDR1 PRHDT and CDR2 FYEKMQ (reference sequence). This CDR3 is 13 amino acids long. This CDR3 reads CASSLRISYEQYF. The CDR3 DNA reads TGTGCCAGCAGCCTCAGGATCTCCTACGAGCAGTACTTC.

The genes are TRBV25-1 and TRBJ2-5; a possible D gene is TRBD1 (6 bases). Germline V gene lookup returns CDR1 MGHDK and CDR2 SYGVNS. The CDR3 consists of 13 residues. V lost 1 base and J lost 10, with 13 bases in between. As DNA, the CDR3 is TGTGCCAGCAGTGAATGGGGGACAACCTACCAGTACTTC. Translation: CASSEWGTTYQYF.

For the CDR3, the DNA is TGCGCCAGCAGCTTGGATTGGCGGGGGGTTGGCGAGCAGTACTTC. The encoded protein is CASSLDWRGVGEQYF. This chain links TRBV5-1 with TRBJ2-7, with 8 bases fitting TRBD2. Germline values: CDR1 SGHRS, CDR2 YFSETQ. The CDR3 runs to 15 residues. Trimming removed 0 bases from V and 6 bases from J; junction bases left unmatched: 8.

This chain joins TRBV4-1 and TRBJ2-6; possibly TRBD2 for D (6 bases). V lost 0 bases and J lost 0, with 9 bases in between. The CDR3 has 17 amino acids. Germline CDR1 reads MGHRA; CDR2 reads YSYEKL. The CDR3 loop reads CASSQDRGGSGANVLTF. The CDR3 DNA sequence: TGCGCCAGCAGCCAAGATCGGGGAGGCTCTGGGGCCAACGTCCTGACTTTC.

This clone was recorded only once. V gene TRBV9 combines with J gene TRBJ2-3; possibly TRBD2 for D (6 bases). V was clipped by 1 base and J by 3 bases, with 12 bases between them. The CDR3 loop spans 15 amino acids. In germline, CDR1 is SGDLS, CDR2 YYNGEE. The CDR3 spells CASSVRAGTTDTQYF. CDR3 DNA: TGTGCCAGCAGCGTACGGGCGGGGACTACAGATACGCAGTATTTT.

This chain uses TRBV2 with TRBJ2-4; D remains unclear. V was clipped by 6 bases and J by 3 bases, with 9 bases between them. The CDR3 sequence is 13 residues long. The germline CDR1 and CDR2 sequences are SNHLY and FYNNEI. As DNA, the CDR3 is TGTGCCAGCAGGGAGCAAATCAAAAACATTCAGTACTTC. It encodes CASREQIKNIQYF.

This chain uses TRBV7-6 with TRBJ2-5, with D possibly TRBD2 on 7 matching bases. V gave up 5 bases and J gave up 2 bases, with 18 bases separating them. The CDR3 length is 16 residues. CDR1 is SGHVS, CDR2 FNYEAQ, per germline. This chain's CDR3 is CASSPHQGGGQETQYF. CDR3 sequence (DNA): TGTGCCAGCAGCCCACACCAAGGGGGGGGACAAGAGACCCAGTACTTC.

The chain joins TRBV7-2 to TRBJ2-5, with a possible D match to TRBD1 (5 bases). Germline V gives CDR1 SGHTA, CDR2 FQGNSA. The length of the CDR3 is 15 residues. The V gene lost 1 base and the J gene lost 5 bases, with 14 bases spanning the gap. The DNA of the CDR3 is TGTGCCAGCAGCTTAGGGGGCCCTAGAGCCGAGACCCAGTACTTC. It is translated as CASSLGGPRAETQYF.

The chain carries TRBV2 and TRBJ1-5, with D perhaps TRBD1 (5 bases). The CDR3 is made up of 13 amino acids. Germline V gene data show CDR1 as SNHLY and CDR2 as FYNNEI. Trimming left V 6 bases short and J 6 bases short, with 12 bases between. The CDR3 protein is CASSQGVSQPQHF. CDR3 sequence (DNA): TGTGCCAGCAGCCAGGGTGTGAGTCAGCCCCAGCATTTT.

The genes are TRBV11-1 and TRBJ2-2, with 8 nucleotides matching TRBD2. V lost 5 bases to trimming and J lost 0 bases; unmatched junction nucleotides: 5. Germline lookup yields CDR1 SGHAT and CDR2 FQDESV (reference sequence). CDR3 length equals 16 residues. For the CDR3, the DNA is TGTGCCAGCAGCCGGGGGGGGGTGACGAACACCGGGGAGCTGTTTTTT. Protein: CASSRGGVTNTGELFF.

The sample holds a few counts of this clone. This sequence joins TRBV28 and TRBJ2-7; D not certain. Looked up from germline, CDR1 is MDHEN and CDR2 is SYDVKM. Trimming left V 3 bases short and J 2 bases short, with 17 bases between. CDR3 size: 16 residues. The CDR3 DNA reads as TGTGCCAGCAGTTTGCCCCGGGTCCTACAAACCTACGAGCAGTACTTC. Amino acid sequence: CASSLPRVLQTYEQYF.

A few counts support this clone. The chain links TRBV7-9 to TRBJ1-6, with D tentatively TRBD1 (5 bases). Germline CDR1 is SEHNR and CDR2 is FQNEAQ (reference sequence). The CDR3 is 14 residues long. V shed 5 bases and J shed 10 bases, with 15 bases lying between them. The CDR3 spells CASSPRQGSSPLHF. The CDR3 DNA reads as TGTGCCAGCAGCCCTCGCCAGGGAAGCTCACCCCTCCACTTT.

The chain combines TRBV14 with TRBJ2-7; 10 nucleotides agree with TRBD1. Germline assignment: CDR1 SGHDN and CDR2 FVKESK. J was trimmed by 2 bases and V by 4 bases; bases with no gene match: 8. The CDR3 consists of 16 residues. CDR3 in amino acids: CASSPKGTGVTYEQYF. The CDR3 coding sequence is TGTGCCAGCAGCCCGAAAGGGACAGGGGTCACCTACGAGCAGTACTTC.

This clone was counted only a few times. The CDR3 loop is CASIDSGRALETQYF. The DNA for the CDR3 is TGTGCCAGCATTGATAGCGGGAGGGCCTTGGAGACCCAGTACTTC. The chain is built from TRBV6-6 and TRBJ2-5; TRBD2 matches at 11 bases. This CDR3 is built from 15 residues. Trimming at V came to 7 bases and at J to 5 bases, leaving 9 bases not matched to a gene. Germline values: CDR1 MNHNY, CDR2 SVGAGI (reference sequence).

The chain uses TRBV6-5 and TRBJ2-1; 12 nucleotides line up with TRBD2. The J segment lost 5 bases and the V segment lost 6 bases, leaving 5 bases of the junction unmatched. Germline CDR1 MNHEY, CDR2 SVGAGI. This CDR3 is 15 amino acids long. The CDR3 DNA reads as TGTGCCAGCAGCTTACTAGCGGGAGGCCACAATGAGCAGTTCTTC. It is translated as CASSLLAGGHNEQFF.

This clone has only one observation. The V call is TRBV6-4, the J call TRBJ1-1; TRBD1 aligns across 10 bases. Looked up from germline, CDR1 is MRHNA and CDR2 is SNTAGT. This CDR3 is built from 13 residues. V gave up 6 bases and J gave up 11 bases; unmatched junction bases: 9. The CDR3 loop reads CASRPSGTGDAFF. The CDR3 DNA sequence: TGTGCCAGCAGGCCTTCCGGGACAGGGGACGCTTTCTTT.

The chain recombines TRBV18 with TRBJ2-1, with 10 bases that match TRBD2. After removal of 0 bases from V and 9 bases from J, the junction contained 5 bases not matched to a gene. The CDR3 spans 15 residues. Germline V gene sequence: CDR1 KGHSH, CDR2 LQKENI. In DNA, the CDR3 is TGTGCCAGCTCACCACCAGCGGGGGGGCCGGGTGAGCAGTTCTTC. Translated, it gives CASSPPAGGPGEQFF. Looking up the rest from reference TRBV18 and TRBJ2-1 gives the full variable domain: NAGVMQNPRHLVRRRGQEARLRCSPMKGHSHVYWYRQLPEEGLKFMVYLQKENIIDESGMPKERFSAEFPKEGPSILRIQQVVRGDSAAYFCASSPPAGGPGEQFFGPGTRLTVL.